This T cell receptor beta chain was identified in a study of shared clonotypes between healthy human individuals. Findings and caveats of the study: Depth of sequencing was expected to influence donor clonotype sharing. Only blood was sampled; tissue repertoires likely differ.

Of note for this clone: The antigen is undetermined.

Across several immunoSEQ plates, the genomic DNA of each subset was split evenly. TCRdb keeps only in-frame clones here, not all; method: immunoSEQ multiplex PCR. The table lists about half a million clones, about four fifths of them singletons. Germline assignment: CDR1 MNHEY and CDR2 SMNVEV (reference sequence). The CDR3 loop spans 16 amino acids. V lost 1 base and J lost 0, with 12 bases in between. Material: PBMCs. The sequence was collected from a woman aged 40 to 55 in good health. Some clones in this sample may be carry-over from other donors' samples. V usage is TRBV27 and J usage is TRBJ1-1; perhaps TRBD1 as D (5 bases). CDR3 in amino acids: CASSLFGTYMNTEAFF. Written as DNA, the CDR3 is TGTGCCAGCAGTTTATTCGGGACTTATATGAACACTGAAGCTTTCTTT.